The clone carrying this T cell receptor beta chain was recorded a few times. The target antigen is unknown. The germline CDR1 and CDR2 sequences are GTSNPN and SVGIG (reference sequence). CDR3 length: 14 amino acids. V was pared by 3 bases and J by 6 bases, with 6 bases of the junction left unmatched. The source of the sample is a study of cytomegalovirus exposure and HLA in healthy donors. The study's findings and limits: A classifier reportedly called cytomegalovirus status with high sensitivity and specificity. Links to common viral pathogens appeared, in a later analysis, for several of the most significant clusters.

PCR employed 60 Vbeta and 13 Jbeta primers. Generated by immunoSEQ multiplex PCR, the TCRdb table keeps only in-frame clones and is missing some. Among approximately 73,000 clones listed, roughly three quarters were seen once. Donors likely had unrecorded immune exposures despite being nominally healthy when sampled. The source is a woman between 35 and 50 years old in good health and CMV-seropositive. The sequenced sample was PBMCs. The rearrangement uses TRBV30 and TRBJ1-5; 9 bases map to TRBD1. The CDR3 DNA reads as TGTGCCTGGAGCCCGACAGGGGGGATTCAGCCCCAGCATTTT. This gives the protein CAWSPTGGIQPQHF.